This T cell receptor beta chain is from a study of shared clonotypes between healthy human individuals. J lost 5 bases, V lost 6 bases, and 7 bases had no gene match. The CDR3 sequence is 15 residues long. The germline CDR1 and CDR2 sequences are LNHDA and SQIVND (reference sequence). Clones were read by immunoSEQ multiplex PCR, and TCRdb kept only the in-frame ones, dropping some. This table holds about 600,000 clones, more than 95% found once. This clone occurred once. The V gene is TRBV19, the J gene TRBJ2-4; 10 nucleotides agree with TRBD1. Sequencing was carried out using naive CD4+ T cells sorted from blood. Stated subset: CD45RA+ positively selected. This receptor was taken from a woman under 40 in good health. The chain's CDR3 is CASSSDRGRENIQYF. The DNA for the CDR3 is TGTGCCAGTAGCAGCGACAGGGGGCGCGAAAACATTCAGTACTTC.